Shown below are 19 T cell receptor beta chains from a single sample sequenced in a study of blood T cell repertoires in COVID-19. TCRdb's copy holds only in-frame clones and misses some; the assay was immunoSEQ multiplex PCR. The sample contains 75,000 to 90,000 clones, around 91% of which appear only once. Sequencing was performed on peripheral blood. Receptors originate from a human donor in a cohort sampled during active COVID-19.

This rearrangement joins TRBV18 to TRBJ2-5; D perhaps matches TRBD1 (5 bases). V shed 3 bases and J shed 10 bases, with 15 bases lying between them. Germline CDR1 reads KGHSH; CDR2 reads LQKENI. This CDR3 is built from 13 residues. The CDR3 spells CASSPQDTGRQYF. CDR3 coding DNA: TGTGCCAGCTCACCTCAGGACACCGGGCGCCAGTACTTC.

The gene calls are TRBV6-5 and TRBJ2-3; TRBD1 matches at 7 bases. This CDR3 spans 15 amino acids. Germline V gives CDR1 MNHEY, CDR2 SVGAGI. With 2 bases clipped from V and 1 base from J, the junction kept 3 bases outside the gene matches. CDR3 sequence: CASSYRQGRTDTQYF. CDR3 bases: TGTGCCAGCAGTTACCGACAGGGCCGCACAGATACGCAGTATTTT.

The chain uses TRBV7-3 and TRBJ2-1; 10 nucleotides line up with TRBD2. CDR1 and CDR2 from the germline V gene are SGHTA and FQGTGA. The CDR3 is made up of 15 amino acids. Trimming removed 5 bases from V and 5 bases from J; junction bases left unmatched: 6. The CDR3 DNA is TGTGCCAGCAGCCAGTTAGCGGGGGGACACAATGAGCAGTTCTTC. It translates to CASSQLAGGHNEQFF. Variable domain in full (rest from reference TRBV7-3 and TRBJ2-1): GAGVSQTPSNKVTEKGKYVELRCDPISGHTALYWYRQSLGQGPEFLIYFQGTGAADDSGLPNDRFFAVRPEGSVSTLKIQRTERGDSAVYLCASSQLAGGHNEQFFGPGTRLTVL.

V usage is TRBV7-2 and J usage is TRBJ2-5; a weak D match, TRBD1 (7 bases). The germline gives CDR1 SGHTA, CDR2 FQGNSA. V was clipped by 5 bases and J by 4 bases, with 11 bases between them. The length of the CDR3 is 13 residues. CDR3 DNA: TGTGCCAGCAGCGCAGGGGGGACAGAGACCCAGTACTTC. Translated: CASSAGGTETQYF.

The chain combines TRBV4-3 with TRBJ1-1; 7 positions agree with TRBD1. V was pared by 6 bases and J by 2 bases, with 12 bases of the junction left unmatched. This CDR3 has 16 amino acids. From germline, CDR1 is LGHNA and CDR2 YSLEER. The CDR3 protein is CASSPRVPGGNTEAFF. In DNA, the CDR3 is TGCGCCAGCAGTCCACGAGTACCAGGGGGAAACACTGAAGCTTTCTTT.

The J gene is TRBJ2-2, the V gene TRBV11-2; 10 bases align to TRBD1. CDR3 length: 15 residues. The V gene end was trimmed by 5 bases and the J gene end by 5 bases; junction bases not matched to a gene: 5. The germline V gene has CDR1 SGHAT and CDR2 FQNNGV. The CDR3 here is CASSRADRGTGELFF. CDR3 in DNA: TGTGCCAGCAGCCGAGCGGACAGGGGGACCGGGGAGCTGTTTTTT.

The chain joins TRBV19 to TRBJ1-1; weak D call: TRBD1 (6 bases). CDR3 size: 14 residues. Looked up from germline, CDR1 is LNHDA and CDR2 is SQIVND (reference sequence). Trimming took 3 bases from V and 4 from J, leaving 12 bases between them. The CDR3 coding sequence is TGTGCCAGTAGTATGGGAGGGGGGGGCACTGAAGCTTTCTTT. Translation gives CASSMGGGGTEAFF.

V is TRBV7-3 and J is TRBJ2-5, with a possible D match to TRBD1 (6 bases). Germline loops: CDR1 SGHTA, CDR2 FQGTGA. The CDR3 covers 14 residues. The ends were cut back, 5 bases at V and 5 bases at J, with 15 bases in the middle. CDR3 protein: CASSPRGGRETQYF. The DNA of the CDR3 is TGTGCCAGCAGCCCTCGAGGGGGTAGGGAGACCCAGTACTTC. The whole variable domain, remainder taken from reference TRBV7-3 and TRBJ2-5, is GAGVSQTPSNKVTEKGKYVELRCDPISGHTALYWYRQSLGQGPEFLIYFQGTGAADDSGLPNDRFFAVRPEGSVSTLKIQRTERGDSAVYLCASSPRGGRETQYFGPGTRLLVL.

The V and J genes are TRBV6-2 or TRBV6-3 and TRBJ2-5; 9 bases align to TRBD2. V lost 4 bases, J lost 5 bases, and 11 bases stayed unmatched. The CDR3 length is 16 residues. From germline, CDR1 is MNHEY and CDR2 SVGEGT. This CDR3 reads CASSSRRRGGAETQYF. The CDR3 region has the DNA TGTGCCAGCAGTTCAAGACGGCGGGGGGGAGCCGAGACCCAGTACTTC.

The gene calls are TRBV5-1 and TRBJ2-5; 7 bases agree with TRBD2. CDR3 length: 14 residues. Germline V gene sequence: CDR1 SGHRS, CDR2 YFSETQ. J was trimmed by 2 bases and V by 4 bases; bases with no gene match: 5. The DNA for the CDR3 is TGCGCCAGCAGCATGGGACTAACTCAAGAGACCCAGTACTTC. This translates into CASSMGLTQETQYF.

The chain links TRBV24-1 to TRBJ2-3, with a weak D call TRBD2 (7 bases). The length of the CDR3 is 16 residues. CDR1 KGHDR and CDR2 SFDVKD come from the germline V gene. V lost 4 bases and J 4 bases, leaving 17 bases between the germline ends. CDR3 sequence: CATSEGAGAGADTQYF. In DNA form, the CDR3 reads TGTGCCACCAGTGAGGGCGCGGGGGCGGGGGCAGATACGCAGTATTTT.

The gene calls are TRBV6-5 and TRBJ1-4; 9 positions match TRBD1. V was pared by 7 bases and J by 5 bases, with 8 bases of the junction left unmatched. Germline lookup yields CDR1 MNHEY and CDR2 SVGAGI. There are 15 residues in the CDR3. For the CDR3, the DNA is TGTGCCAGCACCCGGGGGACAGGGCAAAATGAAAAACTGTTTTTT. Amino acids: CASTRGTGQNEKLFF.

The table lists this clone with a count of one. The rearrangement links TRBV15 to TRBJ2-5; D might be TRBD2 (7 bases). The CDR3 runs to 16 residues. Germline assignment: CDR1 LNHNV and CDR2 YYDKDF (reference sequence). V gave up 0 bases and J gave up 2 bases, with 13 bases separating them. CDR3 nucleotide sequence: TGTGCCACCAGCAGAGAGAGGGGAGGGGGGCAAGAGACCCAGTACTTC. Translating it yields CATSRERGGGQETQYF. Drawing the rest from reference TRBV15 and TRBJ2-5, the complete variable domain is DAMVIQNPRYQVTQFGKPVTLSCSQTLNHNVMYWYQQKSSQAPKLLFHYYDKDFNNEADTPDNFQSRRPNTSFCFLDIRSPGLGDTAMYLCATSRERGGGQETQYFGPGTRLLVL.

The table lists this clone with a few counts. The rearrangement joins TRBV7-9 to TRBJ1-2; 7 bases fit TRBD1. J lost 4 bases, V lost 5 bases, and 7 bases had no gene match. This CDR3 region has 14 residues. Germline V CDR1 and CDR2: SEHNR, FQNEAQ (reference sequence). The CDR3 DNA reads as TGTGCCAGCAGCGCCGGACAGGTCACCTATGGCTACACCTTC. Protein: CASSAGQVTYGYTF. Using reference TRBV7-9 and TRBJ1-2 for the parts outside the CDR3, the full variable domain is DTGVSQNPRHKITKRGQNVTFRCDPISEHNRLYWYRQTLGQGPEFLTYFQNEAQLEKSRLLSDRFSAERPKGSFSTLEIQRTEQGDSAMYLCASSAGQVTYGYTFGSGTRLTVV.

The chain links TRBV5-4 to TRBJ2-5, with 11 bases identical to TRBD2. The V and J ends lost 6 bases and 0 bases, in that order; junction bases with no gene match: 4. The CDR3 totals 15 residues. In germline, CDR1 is SGHNT, CDR2 YYREEE (reference sequence). The CDR3 DNA follows: TGTGCCAGCACCCCGGGACTAGCGGACCAAGAGACCCAGTACTTC. This translates into CASTPGLADQETQYF.

The rearrangement uses TRBV19 and TRBJ2-7; D may be TRBD1 (6 bases). Trimming took 6 bases from V and 0 from J, leaving 18 bases between them. In germline, CDR1 is LNHDA, CDR2 SQIVND (reference sequence). The CDR3 has 16 amino acids. CDR3 loop: CASSSTGRGGSYEQYF. The DNA for the CDR3 is TGTGCCAGTAGCAGCACCGGGCGAGGGGGCTCCTACGAGCAGTACTTC.

This sequence joins TRBV18 and TRBJ2-7, with TRBD1 identical over 8 bases. CDR3 length: 12 amino acids. The V gene's germline CDR1 is KGHSH and CDR2 LQKENI. V shed 5 bases, J shed 5 bases, and the junction held 2 bases outside the gene matches. Here the CDR3 DNA reads TGTGCCAGCTCATCGGGACAGGACGAGCAGTACTTC. It yields the protein CASSSGQDEQYF.

The gene calls are TRBV9 and TRBJ2-3, with D possibly being TRBD1 (5 bases). The CDR3 covers 16 residues. Germline V gene lookup returns CDR1 SGDLS and CDR2 YYNGEE. The V gene lost 1 base and the J gene lost 2 bases, with 14 bases spanning the gap. The CDR3 loop reads CASSVWGRQHTDTQYF. The DNA for the CDR3 is TGTGCCAGCAGCGTATGGGGAAGACAGCACACAGATACGCAGTATTTT.

The CDR3 loop reads CASSYARVYNEQFF. In DNA form, the CDR3 reads TGTGCCAGCAGTTACGCCAGGGTCTACAATGAGCAGTTCTTC. The rearrangement joins TRBV6-5 to TRBJ2-1; weak D call: TRBD1 (5 bases). The CDR3 has 14 amino acids. V was pared by 2 bases and J by 3 bases, with 8 bases between. Germline V CDR1 and CDR2: MNHEY, SVGAGI.